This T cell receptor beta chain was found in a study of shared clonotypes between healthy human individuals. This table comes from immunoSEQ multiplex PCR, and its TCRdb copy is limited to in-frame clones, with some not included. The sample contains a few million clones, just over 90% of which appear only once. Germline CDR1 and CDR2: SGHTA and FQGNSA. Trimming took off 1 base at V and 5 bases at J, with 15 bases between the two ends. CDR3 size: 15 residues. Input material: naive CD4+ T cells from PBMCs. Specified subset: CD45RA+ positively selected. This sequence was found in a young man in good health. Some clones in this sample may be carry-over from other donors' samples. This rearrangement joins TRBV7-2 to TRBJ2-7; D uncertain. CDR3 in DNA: TGTGCCAGCAGCTTAGTTGCCGCGGATCCCCACGAGCAGTACTTC. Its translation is CASSLVAADPHEQYF.